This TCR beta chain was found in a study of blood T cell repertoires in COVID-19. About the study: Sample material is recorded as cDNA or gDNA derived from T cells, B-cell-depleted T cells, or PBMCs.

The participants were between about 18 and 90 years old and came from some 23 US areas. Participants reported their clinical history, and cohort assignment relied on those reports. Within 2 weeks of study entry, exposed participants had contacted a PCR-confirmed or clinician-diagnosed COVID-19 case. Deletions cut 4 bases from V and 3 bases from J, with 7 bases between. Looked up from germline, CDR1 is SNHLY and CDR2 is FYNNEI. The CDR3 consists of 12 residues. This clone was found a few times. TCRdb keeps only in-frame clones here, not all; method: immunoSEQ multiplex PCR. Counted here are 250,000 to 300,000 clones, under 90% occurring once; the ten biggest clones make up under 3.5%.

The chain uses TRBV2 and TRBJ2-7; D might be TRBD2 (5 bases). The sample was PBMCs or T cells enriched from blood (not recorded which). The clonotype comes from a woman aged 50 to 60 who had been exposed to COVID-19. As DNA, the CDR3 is TGTGCCAGCAGTGTGGAGGACTACGAGCAGTACTTC. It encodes CASSVEDYEQYF.